The 23 T cell receptor beta chains presented below share a single source sample, sequenced in a study of T-cell memory formation after mild COVID-19 (dated by TCRdb to about 2021). Libraries were prepared through 5' RACE. Sequencing relied on an Illumina NovaSeq 6000. In-frame beta chains were kept once TCRdb had trimmed the public reads at Q25 with fastp and called clones with MiXCR. One record per CDR3 amino acid sequence lists the most common genes and DNA. A total of around 83,000 distinct CDR3 sequences appear in this sample, 20% to 25% of them only once. The ten top clones hold about 40% of the sample. The source material was PBMCs or a T cell subset sorted from them (not recorded which). Every receptor here comes from a man in his late teens or twenties who had mild COVID-19 (a few samples of this study predate the infection). The sample titles of this study are shuffled in the database, so cell type and time point are left out; the donor was told from shared clones.

The V and J genes are TRBV20-1 and TRBJ2-7, with D possibly called TRBD1 or TRBD2 (5 bases each). CDR1 is DFQATT, CDR2 SNEGSKA, per germline (reference sequence). Trimming stripped 3 bases from V and 4 bases from J, with 10 bases between. This CDR3 contains 12 residues. Here the CDR3 reads CSASVREYEQYV. CDR3 sequence (DNA): TGCAGTGCTAGTGTCAGGGAGTACGAGCAGTACGTC.

In DNA, the CDR3 is TGCGCCAGCAGCTTGGGACGGGCCACTGAAGCTTTCTTT. Its protein product is CASSLGRATEAFF. The rearrangement links TRBV5-1 to TRBJ1-1; D gene uncertain. The V end was cut by 0 bases, the J end by 4 bases, with 7 bases between. The CDR3 length is 13 residues. CDR1 is SGHRS, CDR2 YFSETQ, per germline.

The rearrangement uses TRBV5-1 and TRBJ1-1; 7 positions agree with TRBD1. CDR3 length: 16 amino acids. Germline-derived CDR1 and CDR2 are SGHRS and YFSETQ. Losses at the gene ends were 3 bases for V and 1 base for J; bases not matched to a gene: 9. CDR3 sequence reads: CASSWATGERNTEAFF. The CDR3 DNA reads as TGCGCCAGCAGCTGGGCAACAGGGGAGAGGAACACTGAAGCTTTCTTT. Filled out from reference TRBV5-1 and TRBJ1-1, the complete variable domain reads KAGVTQTPRYLIKTRGQQVTLSCSPISGHRSVSWYQQTPGQGLQFLFEYFSETQRNKGNFPGRFSGRQFSNSRSEMNVSTLELGDSALYLCASSWATGERNTEAFFGQGTRLTVV.

The rearrangement joins TRBV6-5 to TRBJ2-3; 10 nucleotides agree with TRBD2. Germline CDR1 and CDR2: MNHEY and SVGAGI. V gave up 2 bases and J gave up 8 bases; unmatched junction bases: 7. This CDR3 contains 15 residues. The chain's CDR3 is CASSYKRGGLVTQYF. CDR3 nucleotide sequence: TGTGCCAGCAGTTACAAGCGGGGGGGCCTGGTTACGCAGTATTTT.

Only a few counts were recorded for this clonotype. V gene TRBV3-1 combines with J gene TRBJ2-3; 9 bases are a match to TRBD2. J lost 4 bases, V lost 4 bases, and 15 bases had no gene match. This CDR3 spans 18 amino acids. Germline CDR1 and CDR2: LGHDT and YNNKEL (reference sequence). The CDR3 DNA reads as TGTGCCAGCAGCCCTTCCCGTAGCGGGGGCCGACACGCAGATACGCAGTATTTT. Protein: CASSPSRSGGRHADTQYF.

Ten or more counts support this clonotype. The rearrangement joins TRBV7-6 to TRBJ2-3, with 14 bases identical to TRBD2. CDR1 and CDR2 (germline): SGHVS, FNYEAQ. Unmatched junction bases numbered 6, after V lost 4 bases and J lost 3 bases. The CDR3 covers 17 residues. DNA for the CDR3: TGTGCCAGCAGCTCGTGGACTAGCGGGGGGATAACAGATACGCAGTATTTT. Encoded protein: CASSSWTSGGITDTQYF.

V is TRBV2 and J is TRBJ1-5, with a possible D match to TRBD1 (5 bases). The CDR3 runs to 15 residues. The V end lost 6 bases, the J end lost 3 bases, and 15 bases lay between the germline ends. Looked up from germline, CDR1 is SNHLY and CDR2 is FYNNEI. The DNA for the CDR3 is TGTGCCAGCAGGAGAGGGGCGGGTCCCAATCAGCCCCAGCATTTT. It is translated as CASRRGAGPNQPQHF.

The CDR3 nucleotides are TGTGCCACCAGCGGACGGGACAGGGGGCTAAGGGAGACCCAGTACTTC. It yields the protein CATSGRDRGLRETQYF. The V call is TRBV15, the J call TRBJ2-5, with 12 positions matching TRBD1. Germline V gene sequence: CDR1 LNHNV, CDR2 YYDKDF (reference sequence). The CDR3 sequence is 16 residues long. The trim removed 5 bases at V and 5 bases at J, leaving 9 bases unmatched.

Regarding this clonotype: One junction end disagrees with the germline gene, perhaps due to a read error. The gene calls are TRBV5-1 and TRBJ1-2; the D gene is possibly TRBD1 (6 bases). The germline gives CDR1 SGHRS, CDR2 YFSETQ. This CDR3 is 11 amino acids long. CDR3 amino acids: CASSYGSWTAF. The CDR3 nucleotides read TGCGCCAGCAGCTACGGATCTTGGACAGCCTTC. The full variable domain, rest sourced from reference TRBV5-1 and TRBJ1-2, is KAGVTQTPRYLIKTRGQQVTLSCSPISGHRSVSWYQQTPGQGLQFLFEYFSETQRNKGNFPGRFSGRQFSNSRSEMNVSTLELGDSALYLCASSYGSWTAFGSGTRLTVV.

This clonotype has a handful of counts. The chain joins TRBV5-1 to TRBJ2-1; TRBD1 agrees at 10 bases. V lost 5 bases and J lost 6; bases outside the gene matches: 14. Germline-derived CDR1 and CDR2 are SGHRS and YFSETQ. The CDR3 is made up of 17 amino acids. The DNA for the CDR3 is TGCGCCAGCAGTTCCGGGACAGGGGTATCGGGAAGCAATGAGCAGTTCTTC. Amino acids: CASSSGTGVSGSNEQFF.

J is TRBJ1-6 and V is TRBV28; 8 nucleotides align to TRBD1. The germline V gene has CDR1 MDHEN and CDR2 SYDVKM. The V gene end was trimmed by 6 bases and the J gene end by 0 bases; junction bases not matched to a gene: 4. The CDR3 covers 16 residues. CDR3 sequence: CASRRDRSSYNSPLHF. The CDR3 DNA reads TGTGCCAGCAGAAGGGACAGGAGCTCCTATAATTCACCCCTCCACTTT.

The CDR3 coding sequence is TGTGCCAGCAGCTTCTGGAGCCAAGAGACCCAGTACTTC. It codes for CASSFWSQETQYF. The chain joins TRBV7-9 to TRBJ2-5; D remains unclear. Trimming removed 3 bases at V and 1 base at J, with 6 bases between. Germline-derived CDR1 and CDR2 are SEHNR and FQNEAQ (reference sequence). This CDR3 is built from 13 residues.

CDR3 protein: CASSQGFGYGYTF. The CDR3 DNA is TGTGCCAGCAGCCAAGGTTTTGGGTATGGCTACACCTTC. The chain combines TRBV7-9 with TRBJ1-2; D remains ambiguous. V was shortened by 5 bases and J by 5 bases, with 12 bases between the two germline ends. Germline-derived CDR1 and CDR2 are SEHNR and FQNEAQ (reference sequence). The CDR3 is 13 residues long.

The genes are TRBV4-1 and TRBJ1-2; TRBD1 matches 9 bases. Trimming at V came to 2 bases and at J to 5 bases, leaving 9 bases not matched to a gene. CDR1 is MGHRA, CDR2 YSYEKL, per germline. This CDR3 has 16 amino acids. CDR3 nucleotide sequence: TGCGCCAGCAGCCAACGGACAGGGGTGGGTTTTTATGGCTACACCTTC. Its translation: CASSQRTGVGFYGYTF.

This clonotype is medium-sized by share. The chain employs TRBV15 and TRBJ2-2, with D perhaps matching TRBD2 (6 bases). Germline-derived CDR1 and CDR2 are LNHNV and YYDKDF (reference sequence). Trimming pared 3 bases from V and 3 bases from J, leaving 11 bases between. This CDR3 has 15 amino acids. This CDR3 is CATSSGTGDTGELFF. The CDR3, as DNA: TGTGCCACCAGCAGTGGGACGGGGGACACCGGGGAGCTGTTTTTT.

The chain has TRBV20-1 and TRBJ1-1, with 7 bases fitting TRBD1. The germline V gene encodes CDR1 DFQATT and CDR2 SNEGSKA (reference sequence). The CDR3 has 17 residues. V shed 2 bases and J 0 bases; nucleotides not matched to a gene: 12. CDR3 bases: TGCAGTGCTAGACCAACGTCAGGGGGGGAAATGAACACTGAAGCTTTCTTT. This encodes CSARPTSGGEMNTEAFF.

The V gene is TRBV2, the J gene TRBJ2-1; tentatively, D is TRBD2 (6 bases). The V end lost 11 bases, the J end lost 7 bases, and 24 bases lay between the germline ends. Germline V gene lookup returns CDR1 SNHLY and CDR2 FYNNEI. There are 15 residues in the CDR3. CDR3 coding DNA: TGTGCCTCCCAGGGAGGCTTAAGCTCGAGGAATGAGCAGTTCTTC. Translated, it gives CASQGGLSSRNEQFF.

The table lists this clonotype with a few counts. This chain joins TRBV10-3 and TRBJ2-5, with D uncertain. The CDR3 is made up of 15 amino acids. V lost 0 bases to trimming and J lost 5 bases, with 13 bases between them. Germline CDR1 is ENHRY and CDR2 is SYGVKD. CDR3 sequence: CAISESILGLETQYF. CDR3 coding DNA: TGTGCCATCAGTGAGTCGATCCTGGGTTTGGAGACCCAGTACTTC.

CDR3 coding DNA: TGTGCCAGCAGCCCGAGCCTGATATCTGGCTACACCTTC. Protein sequence: CASSPSLISGYTF. V usage is TRBV27 and J usage is TRBJ1-2; the D is unclear. Trimming shortened V by 6 bases and J by 7 bases, and 15 bases separated the two germline ends. This CDR3 is built from 13 residues. Germline V gene data show CDR1 as MNHEY and CDR2 as SMNVEV (reference sequence).

This clonotype was recorded a few times. V is TRBV5-4 and J is TRBJ1-2; D remains unclear. V was cut by 5 bases and J by 10 bases, with 15 bases left in between. Germline lookup yields CDR1 SGHNT and CDR2 YYREEE (reference sequence). CDR3 length: 12 amino acids. In nucleotides, the CDR3 is TGTGCCAGCAGATATCCGGCAGATGCCTACACCTTC. This encodes CASRYPADAYTF.

This clonotype was detected only a few times. The genes are TRBV5-1 and TRBJ1-1, with a possible D match to TRBD1 (6 bases). The V gene lost 2 bases and the J gene lost 2 bases, with 13 bases spanning the gap. Germline CDR1 and CDR2: SGHRS and YFSETQ. The CDR3 length is 15 residues. CDR3 loop: CASSFGNRVNTEAFF. As DNA, the CDR3 is TGCGCCAGCAGCTTTGGTAACAGGGTAAACACTGAAGCTTTCTTT.

This chain connects TRBV5-1 to TRBJ2-7; possible D gene TRBD1, 5 bases. The V gene's germline CDR1 is SGHRS and CDR2 YFSETQ. This CDR3 is built from 14 residues. Deletions cut 0 bases from V and 2 bases from J, with 9 bases between. CDR3 in amino acids: CASSLETETYEQYF. CDR3 coding DNA: TGCGCCAGCAGCTTGGAGACAGAGACCTACGAGCAGTACTTC.

The chain employs TRBV2 and TRBJ1-5; 10 bases align to TRBD1. This CDR3 region has 15 residues. CDR1 is SNHLY and CDR2 is FYNNEI in the germline V gene. V was clipped by 2 bases and J by 4 bases; unmatched bases: 2. This chain's CDR3 is CASSEWTGGNQPQHF. DNA of the CDR3: TGTGCCAGCAGTGAATGGACAGGGGGGAATCAGCCCCAGCATTTT.